Listed below are T cell receptor beta chains from one sample, sequenced in a study of T cell responses to AZD1222 COVID-19 vaccine. The protocol was immunoSEQ multiplex PCR, while the TCRdb copy is restricted to in-frame clones and leaves out a portion. Of 80,000 to 90,000 clones listed, 91% are singletons. Material: peripheral blood, obtained on day 0 of MenACWY control vaccination. All receptors derive from an adult in good health. The CDR3 runs from the conserved cysteine through the conserved F or W. A D gene is named only where the DNA matches it firmly. Some rows have no size entry. The others give once, few or many, or a class for an expanded clone.

TRBJ2-7,.,few,TRBV7-9,CATESGAGYEQYF,TGTGCCACCGAATCCGGGGCGGGGTACGAGCAGTACTTC
TRBJ2-5,TRBD2,.,TRBV11-3,CASSPGLAGGAETQYF,TGTGCCAGCAGCCCCGGACTAGCGGGGGGTGCGGAGACCCAGTACTTC
TRBJ2-1,TRBD1,.,TRBV3-1/TRBV3-2,CASSRDRYNEQFF,TGTGCCAGCAGCCGGGACAGGTACAATGAGCAGTTCTTC
TRBJ2-4,TRBD1,.,TRBV28,CASSPAGTGEANIQYF,TGTGCCAGCAGTCCCGCCGGGACAGGGGAAGCAAACATTCAGTACTTC
TRBJ1-5,.,once,TRBV19,CASSYWARQPQHF,TGTGCCAGTAGTTATTGGGCCAGGCAGCCCCAGCATTTT
TRBJ1-1,.,.,TRBV2,CASSNAPRTNTEAFF,TGTGCCAGCAGTAACGCACCACGGACGAACACTGAAGCTTTCTTT
TRBJ1-2,.,.,TRBV29-1,CSVGGDLEGYTF,TGCAGCGTTGGGGGCGACCTGGAGGGCTACACCTTC
TRBJ2-7,.,many,TRBV27,CASSFNSYEQYF,TGTGCCAGCAGTTTCAACTCCTACGAGCAGTACTTC
TRBJ2-2,.,.,TRBV14,CASSQDLGMASLTGELFF,TGTGCCAGCAGCCAAGATCTGGGAATGGCCTCCCTCACCGGGGAGCTGTTTTTT
TRBJ1-1,.,.,TRBV6-2/TRBV6-3,CASSWAQEAFF,TGTGCCAGCAGTTGGGCGCAAGAAGCTTTCTTT
TRBJ1-2,TRBD1,.,TRBV2,CASWTGFNDGYTF,TGTGCCAGCTGGACAGGGTTTAACGATGGCTACACCTTC
TRBJ1-1,.,.,TRBV7-9,CASSLWTRDTEAFF,TGTGCCAGCAGCTTATGGACAAGGGATACTGAAGCTTTCTTT
TRBJ1-1,.,.,TRBV27,CASSPGINEWTEAFF,TGTGCCAGCAGTCCGGGGATTAACGAGTGGACTGAAGCTTTCTTT
TRBJ1-3,.,.,TRBV10-2,CASSESLPSTGNTIYF,TGCGCCAGCAGTGAGTCATTACCCTCTACTGGAAACACCATATATTTT
TRBJ1-3,.,.,TRBV4-2,CASSQGASVTGNTIYF,TGTGCCAGCAGCCAAGGGGCCTCGGTCACTGGAAACACCATATATTTT
TRBJ2-1,TRBD2,.,TRBV2,CASSDTTSGRTFWNEQFF,TGTGCCAGCAGTGATACGACTAGCGGGAGGACCTTTTGGAATGAGCAGTTCTTC
TRBJ2-4,.,.,TRBV6-4,CASAPVGAKNIQYF,TGTGCCAGTGCCCCGGTGGGAGCCAAAAACATTCAGTACTTC
TRBJ2-7,.,.,TRBV21-1,CASSKIQCPRYEQYF,TGTGCCAGCAGCAAAATACAGTGCCCGCGCTACGAGCAGTACTTC
TRBJ2-5,.,.,TRBV5-1,CASSWDQETQYF,TGCGCCAGCAGCTGGGACCAAGAGACCCAGTACTTC
TRBJ1-5,.,.,TRBV28,CASRAPGRMNQPQHF,TGTGCCAGCAGGGCACCGGGACGGATGAATCAGCCCCAGCATTTT
TRBJ2-1,TRBD2,once,TRBV11-2,CASSLGRGGYNEQFF,TGTGCCAGCAGCTTAGGCCGGGGGGGTTACAATGAGCAGTTCTTC
TRBJ2-3,TRBD2,.,TRBV19,CASSPGLGIDTQYF,TGTGCCAGTAGCCCGGGACTAGGAATAGATACGCAGTATTTT
TRBJ2-5,TRBD2,.,TRBV5-1,CASSLGGRRETQYF,TGCGCCAGCAGCTTGGGCGGGAGGAGGGAGACCCAGTACTTC
TRBJ2-7,.,.,TRBV5-1,CASSFVTDSEQYF,TGCGCCAGCAGCTTCGTAACTGACAGCGAGCAGTACTTC
TRBJ2-7,TRBD2,.,TRBV2,CASSYTSGVFKGYEQYF,TGTGCCAGCAGTTACACTAGCGGGGTCTTTAAGGGCTACGAGCAGTACTTC
TRBJ2-7,.,.,TRBV7-2,CASSLAPGAYEQYF,TGTGCCAGCAGCTTAGCCCCAGGGGCCTACGAGCAGTACTTC
TRBJ2-7,.,.,TRBV14,CASSQDLPPDEQYF,TGTGCCAGCAGCCAAGATCTACCCCCCGACGAGCAGTACTTC